This TCR beta chain was identified in a study of blood T cell repertoires in COVID-19. Study-wide context: Material from acute and convalescent COVID-19 was sourced from the United States, Italy and Spain.

Per the germline V gene, CDR1 is SGHVS and CDR2 is FQNEAQ. Trimming at V came to 3 bases and at J to 5 bases, leaving 11 bases not matched to a gene. The CDR3 runs to 16 residues. Original processing notes: It was from reference gene primer amplification that nucleated cell counts were estimated. Measured with immunoSEQ multiplex PCR; TCRdb has only the in-frame clones, and not every one. V, J and clone size are taken as reported in that table, and D and trimming were inferred from the DNA itself. The sample lists nearly 70,000 clones, roughly 80% seen once, with over 7.5% in the top ten. The receptor's source is a woman of 80 years or more with acute or convalescent COVID-19. This chain connects TRBV7-8 to TRBJ2-7; 9 nucleotides align to TRBD1. Sequencing used peripheral blood. CDR3 DNA: TGTGCCAGCAGCTTCAGGCCACTACAGGGGGCGAACGAGCAGTACTTC. Encoded protein: CASSFRPLQGANEQYF.